The clone carrying this T cell receptor beta chain was seen just once. Specified treatment: about 20 received Ad26.COV2.S at low or high dose, single or two shots; 5 received placebo; per-sample allocation not given. The study sampled participants on day 63 after the first vaccine or placebo injection. The CDR3 sequence is 13 residues long. J lost 5 bases, V lost 6 bases, and 5 bases had no gene match. The germline gives CDR1 LNHDA, CDR2 SQIVND (reference sequence). This sample is drawn from a study of Ad26.COV2.S vaccination and SARS-CoV-2 variants. Here immunoSEQ multiplex PCR was the method, and the copy in TCRdb shows in-frame clones only, minus some. The table has about 440,000 clones, 90% seen once.

The clonotype originates from a person aged 18 to 65 who received the Ad26.COV2.S COVID-19 vaccine or a placebo. The chain uses TRBV19 and TRBJ2-5, with 8 nucleotides matching TRBD1. Sequencing used peripheral blood, obtained in a trial of Ad26.COV2.S vaccine versus placebo. The DNA for the CDR3 is TGTGCCAGTAGCCCCACAGGGGGGGAGACCCAGTACTTC. Translation: CASSPTGGETQYF.